These T cell receptor beta chains were read from a single sample in a study of cytomegalovirus exposure and HLA in healthy donors. Produced via immunoSEQ multiplex PCR; TCRdb's table is partial and in-frame only. The data hold 200,000 to 250,000 clones, with roughly 82% observed a single time. The sample taken for sequencing was PBMCs. These TCRs come from a woman aged 40 to 49 in good health and CMV-seropositive. CDR3s include the opening cysteine and the closing phenylalanine or tryptophan. A D gene is named only where the DNA matches it firmly. Only some rows state a clone size, as once, few, many or a class for expanded clones.

j_call: TRBJ2-4; v_call: TRBV5-1; d_call: -; clone_size: -; cdr3_nt: TGCGCCAGCAGCTTGGAGGCAGGGTATAACATTCAGTACTTC; cdr3_aa: CASSLEAGYNIQYF
j_call: TRBJ1-1; v_call: TRBV15; d_call: -; clone_size: -; cdr3_nt: TGTGCCACCAGCATCGCCAGGGGAAGGGCTGAAGCTTTCTTT; cdr3_aa: CATSIARGRAEAFF
j_call: TRBJ2-7; v_call: TRBV11-3; d_call: TRBD1; clone_size: -; cdr3_nt: TGTGCCAGCAGCTCCCCGGGACAGAACTCCTACGAGCAGTACTTC; cdr3_aa: CASSSPGQNSYEQYF
j_call: TRBJ2-7; v_call: TRBV4-1; d_call: TRBD2; clone_size: -; cdr3_nt: TGCGCCAGCAGCCCTCCAACTAGCGGGAGTGGGTACGAGCAGTACTTC; cdr3_aa: CASSPPTSGSGYEQYF
j_call: TRBJ2-7; v_call: TRBV4-2; d_call: TRBD2; clone_size: -; cdr3_nt: TGTGCCAGCAGCCAAGTTGCCGGGACTAGTATTTACGAGCAGTACTTC; cdr3_aa: CASSQVAGTSIYEQYF
j_call: TRBJ2-1; v_call: TRBV7-2; d_call: TRBD2; clone_size: once; cdr3_nt: TGTGCCAGCAGCTCCTTAGCGGGAGGGCTATACAATGAGCAGTTCTTC; cdr3_aa: CASSSLAGGLYNEQFF
j_call: TRBJ2-6; v_call: TRBV6-1; d_call: -; clone_size: -; cdr3_nt: TGTGCCAGCAGTGAAGAGGGGTCTGGGGCCAACGTCCTGACTTTC; cdr3_aa: CASSEEGSGANVLTF
j_call: TRBJ2-7; v_call: TRBV6-5; d_call: -; clone_size: once; cdr3_nt: TGTGCCAGCAGTTACTCAGACACATCCTACGAGCAGTACTTC; cdr3_aa: CASSYSDTSYEQYF
j_call: TRBJ2-2; v_call: TRBV7-3; d_call: TRBD2; clone_size: -; cdr3_nt: TGTGCCAGCAGCCACGTGGGGCTAGCGGGAGGTCGGTCCCCCGGGGAGCTGTTTTTT; cdr3_aa: CASSHVGLAGGRSPGELFF
j_call: TRBJ1-1; v_call: TRBV7-3; d_call: -; clone_size: -; cdr3_nt: TGTGCCAGCAGCTCGGAAAGGGGTGGCACTGAAGCTTTCTTT; cdr3_aa: CASSSERGGTEAFF
j_call: TRBJ1-2; v_call: TRBV5-4; d_call: TRBD1; clone_size: few; cdr3_nt: TGTGCCAGCACCCCAGGGGGGGGCTACACCTTC; cdr3_aa: CASTPGGGYTF
j_call: TRBJ2-2; v_call: TRBV27; d_call: -; clone_size: once; cdr3_nt: TGTGCCAGCAGCCGACTCTCCGGGGAGCTGTTTTTT; cdr3_aa: CASSRLSGELFF
j_call: TRBJ1-4; v_call: TRBV27; d_call: -; clone_size: -; cdr3_nt: TGTGCCAGCAGTTGGGTAGGGCAGGGATCCACTAATGAAAAACTGTTTTTT; cdr3_aa: CASSWVGQGSTNEKLFF
j_call: TRBJ2-5; v_call: TRBV19; d_call: -; clone_size: -; cdr3_nt: TGTGCCAGTAGTATAGACAGGAGGAAAGAGACCCAGTACTTC; cdr3_aa: CASSIDRRKETQYF
j_call: TRBJ1-1; v_call: TRBV25-1; d_call: TRBD1; clone_size: few; cdr3_nt: TGTGCCAGCAGTGGAAAGACAGGGAGTCGCACTGAAGCTTTCTTT; cdr3_aa: CASSGKTGSRTEAFF
j_call: TRBJ1-1; v_call: TRBV27; d_call: -; clone_size: once; cdr3_nt: TGTGCCAGCAGTCGGAGGGAGGGAAGAACTGAAGCTTTCTTT; cdr3_aa: CASSRREGRTEAFF
j_call: TRBJ2-3; v_call: TRBV6-5; d_call: -; clone_size: -; cdr3_nt: TGTGCCAGCAGTTACAGAAGGGGTAACGTAAATACGCAGTATTTT; cdr3_aa: CASSYRRGNVNTQYF
j_call: TRBJ1-5; v_call: TRBV19; d_call: TRBD1; clone_size: -; cdr3_nt: TGTGCCAGTAGTATGGCAGGGGGAAATCAGCCCCAGCATTTT; cdr3_aa: CASSMAGGNQPQHF
j_call: TRBJ1-5; v_call: TRBV12-5; d_call: -; clone_size: -; cdr3_nt: TGTGCTAGTGGTTTGGGTAGATCAGGAGGTAGCAATCAGCCCCAGCATTTT; cdr3_aa: CASGLGRSGGSNQPQHF
j_call: TRBJ2-1; v_call: TRBV7-7; d_call: -; clone_size: -; cdr3_nt: TGTGCCAGCAGCTTAGACGGGGGTAACAATGAGCAGTTCTTC; cdr3_aa: CASSLDGGNNEQFF
j_call: TRBJ2-7; v_call: TRBV4-1; d_call: TRBD2; clone_size: -; cdr3_nt: TGCGCCAGCAGCCAAGATTGGGCAAGCGGGGGAAGATACGAGCAGTACTTC; cdr3_aa: CASSQDWASGGRYEQYF
j_call: TRBJ2-2; v_call: TRBV7-2; d_call: -; clone_size: -; cdr3_nt: TGTGCCAGCACCAGACAAGACACCGGGGAGCTGTTTTTT; cdr3_aa: CASTRQDTGELFF
j_call: TRBJ2-1; v_call: TRBV4-2; d_call: TRBD2; clone_size: -; cdr3_nt: TGTGCCAGCAGCCAAGAAGCGGGAGGCTACAATGAGCAGTTCTTC; cdr3_aa: CASSQEAGGYNEQFF
j_call: TRBJ1-1; v_call: TRBV30; d_call: TRBD1; clone_size: -; cdr3_nt: TGTGCCTGGCGGAGGGGGCGAGACACTGAAGCTTTCTTT; cdr3_aa: CAWRRGRDTEAFF
j_call: TRBJ1-1; v_call: TRBV19; d_call: TRBD1; clone_size: once; cdr3_nt: TGTGCCAGTAGTAGCGACAGGGTTATCACTGAAGCTTTCTTT; cdr3_aa: CASSSDRVITEAFF
j_call: TRBJ2-5; v_call: TRBV7-3; d_call: TRBD2; clone_size: -; cdr3_nt: TGTGCCAGCAGCCCGGTAGCGGGAGGAGAGACCCAGTACTTC; cdr3_aa: CASSPVAGGETQYF
j_call: TRBJ1-1; v_call: TRBV27; d_call: TRBD1; clone_size: -; cdr3_nt: TGTGCCAGCAGAACAGGGGCGGGGACCGTTGAAGCTTTCTTT; cdr3_aa: CASRTGAGTVEAFF
j_call: TRBJ1-2; v_call: TRBV7-9; d_call: TRBD1; clone_size: -; cdr3_nt: TGTTCCAGCAGCTTAGGGGGGACAGGTCAAAACTATGGCTACACCTTC; cdr3_aa: CSSSLGGTGQNYGYTF
j_call: TRBJ2-3; v_call: TRBV5-1; d_call: -; clone_size: -; cdr3_nt: TGCGCCAGCAGCTTGACAACCGCCTTATCCCACGCAGATACGCAGTATTTT; cdr3_aa: CASSLTTALSHADTQYF
j_call: TRBJ1-2; v_call: TRBV9; d_call: TRBD1; clone_size: -; cdr3_nt: TGTGCCAGCAGCCAAGGGCAGGGGGTGACCTATGGCTACACCTTC; cdr3_aa: CASSQGQGVTYGYTF
j_call: TRBJ2-7; v_call: TRBV7-9; d_call: -; clone_size: -; cdr3_nt: TGTTCCAGCAGCTCGGAAAACAGGGTCCACGAGCAGTACTTC; cdr3_aa: CSSSSENRVHEQYF
j_call: TRBJ2-1; v_call: TRBV5-1; d_call: TRBD2; clone_size: -; cdr3_nt: TGCGCCAGCAGCACCTCTGGCGGGAGCTCCAACAATGAGCAGTTCTTC; cdr3_aa: CASSTSGGSSNNEQFF
j_call: TRBJ1-3; v_call: TRBV27; d_call: -; clone_size: -; cdr3_nt: TGTGCCAGCAGTACCTCGGGGGGGCAAGGAAACACCATATATTTT; cdr3_aa: CASSTSGGQGNTIYF
j_call: TRBJ1-1; v_call: TRBV18; d_call: TRBD1; clone_size: -; cdr3_nt: TGTGCCAGCCACACCCGGGACAGGAACACTGAAGCTTTCTTT; cdr3_aa: CASHTRDRNTEAFF
j_call: TRBJ2-7; v_call: TRBV25-1; d_call: TRBD1; clone_size: -; cdr3_nt: TGTGCCAGCAGTGCCCAAAACAGGGGCGAGCAGTACTTC; cdr3_aa: CASSAQNRGEQYF
j_call: TRBJ2-1; v_call: TRBV6-4; d_call: -; clone_size: -; cdr3_nt: TGTGCCAGCAGTGACGGGGCCAGGGTTGGCAATGAGCAGTTCTTC; cdr3_aa: CASSDGARVGNEQFF
j_call: TRBJ2-3; v_call: TRBV29-1; d_call: -; clone_size: -; cdr3_nt: TGCAGCGTAGCAGAGGTAGATACGCAGTATTTT; cdr3_aa: CSVAEVDTQYF
j_call: TRBJ1-1; v_call: TRBV19; d_call: TRBD1; clone_size: -; cdr3_nt: TGTGCCAGTGACTACAGGGGAGCGAACACTGAAGCTTTCTTT; cdr3_aa: CASDYRGANTEAFF
j_call: TRBJ2-7; v_call: TRBV9; d_call: -; clone_size: few; cdr3_nt: TGTGCCAGCAGCCCGAGGACAGACGAGCAGTACTTC; cdr3_aa: CASSPRTDEQYF
j_call: TRBJ1-2; v_call: TRBV30; d_call: -; clone_size: -; cdr3_nt: TGTGCCTGGAGCGGGGGTGGCTATGGCTACACCTTC; cdr3_aa: CAWSGGGYGYTF
j_call: TRBJ1-1; v_call: TRBV27; d_call: -; clone_size: -; cdr3_nt: TGTGCCAGCAGTTTTTCACAGAACACTGAAGCTTTCTTT; cdr3_aa: CASSFSQNTEAFF
j_call: TRBJ2-7; v_call: TRBV4-1; d_call: -; clone_size: -; cdr3_nt: TGCGCCAGCAGCCAAGATCCGTGGGGCGGGAACGGGCAGTACTTC; cdr3_aa: CASSQDPWGGNGQYF
j_call: TRBJ2-3; v_call: TRBV7-9; d_call: TRBD2; clone_size: -; cdr3_nt: TGTTCCAGCAGCATCCTAGCGGGAGGAACAGATACGCAGTATTTT; cdr3_aa: CSSSILAGGTDTQYF
j_call: TRBJ2-7; v_call: TRBV5-1; d_call: TRBD2; clone_size: -; cdr3_nt: TGCGCCAGCAGCTTGTCCAGCGGGGGCTACGAGCAGTACTTC; cdr3_aa: CASSLSSGGYEQYF
j_call: TRBJ1-2; v_call: TRBV5-1; d_call: TRBD1; clone_size: -; cdr3_nt: TGCGCCAGCAGCCCCGGGGACAGGGGGCACGGTGGCTACACCTTC; cdr3_aa: CASSPGDRGHGGYTF
j_call: TRBJ2-1; v_call: TRBV29-1; d_call: -; clone_size: -; cdr3_nt: TGCAGCGTTGAGGCAAGCTCCTACAATGAGCAGTTCTTC; cdr3_aa: CSVEASSYNEQFF
j_call: TRBJ2-3; v_call: TRBV7-2; d_call: TRBD1; clone_size: -; cdr3_nt: TGTGCCAGCAGCTTCCCGACAGGGGTCCCAGATACGCAGTATTTT; cdr3_aa: CASSFPTGVPDTQYF
j_call: TRBJ2-2; v_call: TRBV5-1; d_call: TRBD1; clone_size: -; cdr3_nt: TGCGCCAGCATGCCCACCGGGACAGTGAACACCGGGGAGCTGTTTTTT; cdr3_aa: CASMPTGTVNTGELFF
j_call: TRBJ2-1; v_call: TRBV5-1; d_call: TRBD2; clone_size: -; cdr3_nt: TGCGCCAGCAGCCCACGGACTAGCTACAATGAGCAGTTCTTC; cdr3_aa: CASSPRTSYNEQFF
j_call: TRBJ2-3; v_call: TRBV7-2; d_call: -; clone_size: -; cdr3_nt: TGTGCCAGCAGCCTCATCAAAACAGGAAACACAGATACGCAGTATTTT; cdr3_aa: CASSLIKTGNTDTQYF
j_call: TRBJ1-1; v_call: TRBV25-1; d_call: -; clone_size: -; cdr3_nt: TGTGCCAGCAGCCAGGACAGTTACACTGAAGCTTTCTTT; cdr3_aa: CASSQDSYTEAFF
j_call: TRBJ2-7; v_call: TRBV19; d_call: -; clone_size: -; cdr3_nt: TGTGCCAGTAGAGACCCAGGCAGGGCTACCTACGAGCAGTACTTC; cdr3_aa: CASRDPGRATYEQYF
j_call: TRBJ2-1; v_call: TRBV10-3; d_call: TRBD1; clone_size: -; cdr3_nt: TGTGCCATCAGGGGGACAGGGGCATTCTACAATGAGCAGTTCTTC; cdr3_aa: CAIRGTGAFYNEQFF
j_call: TRBJ1-2; v_call: TRBV19; d_call: TRBD1; clone_size: -; cdr3_nt: TGTGCCAGTAGTCTACGGACAGGAGACTATGGCTACACCTTC; cdr3_aa: CASSLRTGDYGYTF